This T cell receptor beta chain was profiled in a study of Ad26.COV2.S vaccination and SARS-CoV-2 variants. Study-level background: The authors gave Ad26.COV2.S intramuscularly, either once or twice 56 days apart. General study findings and limits: Considerable breadth of spike-specific CD8+ and CD4+ T cell responses has reportedly been documented following vaccination.

Details on this clone: Its target is unknown.

Clones were read by immunoSEQ multiplex PCR, and TCRdb kept only the in-frame ones, dropping some. The sample yields about half a million clones, 89% seen once. Treatment specified: some 20 received Ad26.COV2.S at low or high dose, single or two shots; roughly 5 received placebo; per-sample allocation not given. Sampling was performed 63 days after the first vaccine or placebo injection. Cohort 1b enrolled adults aged 18-55 years in Boston. The shot given was an Ad26 vector that makes Wuhan-strain SARS-CoV-2 spike. The CDR3 is 14 residues long. Deletions cut 2 bases from V and 1 base from J, with 8 bases between. The germline gives CDR1 KGHSH, CDR2 LQKENI.

The material was peripheral blood, obtained in a trial of Ad26.COV2.S vaccine versus placebo. This sequence originates from a person between 18 and 65 years old who received the Ad26.COV2.S COVID-19 vaccine or a placebo. This rearrangement joins TRBV18 to TRBJ1-1; TRBD1 might be the D (6 bases). CDR3 protein: CASSPGGGNTEAFF. The CDR3 nucleotides are TGTGCCAGCTCACCAGGAGGGGGGAACACTGAAGCTTTCTTT.